This TCR delta chain is drawn from a study of γδ T cells in repeated Plasmodium falciparum infection. About the study: Age- and gender-matched Australian children served as comparison for malaria-exposed Malian children. Malaria-naive adults were infected with P. falciparum NF54 four times over roughly 590 days.

For this clone: The antigen is undetermined. This likely traces to a read error, being one base from a far larger clone. Different DNA sequences within this sample yield the same CDR3.

General study points: The Malian cohort came from a small rural village of predominantly one ethnic group.

Gammadelta T cells were flow-sorted from PBMC into Vgamma9/Vdelta2+ and Vdelta2-negative populations for bulk analysis. The ends lost 3 bases at V and 4 bases at J; junction bases unmatched: 23. The CDR3 consists of 21 residues. Germline values: CDR1 TSWWSYY, CDR2 QGS. TCRdb used CATT to re-call clones from the multiplex PCR reads. The sample includes 45,000 to 70,000 delta-chain clones, around 1.8% of them seen just once. Sequenced: gamma-delta T cells from blood. The gene calls are TRDV1 and TRDJ1; 10 bases agree with TRDD3. Matching the DNA to germline supplied the J gene, which TCRdb does not give. The receptor was isolated from a pool of human donors (malaria-infected and uninfected, not separated). The CDR3 protein is CALGDTRGYWGITRDDDKLIF. DNA for the CDR3: TGTGCTCTTGGGGATACTAGGGGGTACTGGGGGATCACACGGGATGACGATAAACTCATCTTT.